This T cell receptor (beta chain) was sequenced for a study of cytomegalovirus exposure and HLA in healthy donors. Looking at the study overall: Drawn from HLA-typed donors, tens of millions of unique TCRs were held in an early data release.

Notes on this clone: What it binds is unknown.

This CDR3 spans 16 amino acids. V trimming: 0 bases; J trimming: 0 bases; junction bases outside the gene matches: 2. Germline assignment: CDR1 LGHNA and CDR2 YNFKEQ. Regarding the study as a whole: Association with HLA alleles at 0.05 false discovery rate was found for approximately 18,000 TCR beta sequences in a later analysis.

PCR used 60 Vbeta primers and 13 Jbeta primers. TCRdb's copy holds only in-frame clones and misses some; the assay was immunoSEQ multiplex PCR. Of under 250,000 clones in the sample, approximately 81% were seen once. The specimen was PBMCs. V gene TRBV4-2 combines with J gene TRBJ2-1; 7 bases map to TRBD2. The sequence was obtained from a girl aged 2 to 10 in good health and CMV-seronegative. CDR3 sequence: CASSQDPGGSYNEQFF. The DNA of the CDR3 is TGTGCCAGCAGCCAAGACCCGGGGGGCTCCTACAATGAGCAGTTCTTC.